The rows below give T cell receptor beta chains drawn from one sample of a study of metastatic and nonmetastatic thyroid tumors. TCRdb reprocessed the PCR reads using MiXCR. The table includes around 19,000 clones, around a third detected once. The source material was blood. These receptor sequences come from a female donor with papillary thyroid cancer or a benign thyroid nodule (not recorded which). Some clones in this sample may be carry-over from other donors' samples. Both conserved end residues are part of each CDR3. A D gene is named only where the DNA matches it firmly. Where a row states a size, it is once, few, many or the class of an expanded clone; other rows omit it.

CDR3: CASSLLEWNTEAFF; DNA: TGTGCCAGCAGCTTACTAGAGTGGAACACTGAAGCTTTCTTT; J: TRBJ1-1; size: many; V: TRBV7-9; length: 14; D: .
CDR3: CASSPLPSVQYEQYF; DNA: TGTGCCAGCAGCCCACTCCCATCGGTGCAATACGAGCAGTACTTC; J: TRBJ2-7; size: .; V: TRBV9; length: 15; D: .
CDR3: CASSRPGTGVAEAFF; DNA: TGTGCCAGCTCTAGGCCGGGGACAGGGGTGGCTGAAGCTTTCTTT; J: TRBJ1-1; size: few; V: TRBV28; length: 15; D: TRBD1
CDR3: CASSSRTSSYEQYF; DNA: TGTGCCAGCAGCTCAAGGACGAGCTCCTACGAGCAGTACTTC; J: TRBJ2-7; size: .; V: TRBV6-4; length: 14; D: .
CDR3: CSASRTVRTNTEAFF; DNA: TGCAGTGCTAGCCGAACGGTAAGAACGAACACTGAAGCTTTCTTT; J: TRBJ1-1; size: .; V: TRBV20-1; length: 15; D: .
CDR3: CASSEGTRGPFFSYEQYF; DNA: TGTGCCAGCAGTGAAGGTACCAGGGGACCCTTTTTCTCCTACGAGCAGTACTTC; J: TRBJ2-7; size: .; V: TRBV6-1; length: 18; D: .
CDR3: CATTPSGRRSYEQYF; DNA: TGCGCCACAACTCCTAGCGGGAGGAGGTCCTACGAGCAGTACTTC; J: TRBJ2-7; size: few; V: TRBV10-3; length: 15; D: TRBD2
CDR3: CASSWGSSYNSPLHF; DNA: TGTGCCAGCAGCTGGGGGAGCTCCTATAATTCACCCCTCCACTTT; J: TRBJ1-6; size: .; V: TRBV7-4; length: 15; D: .
CDR3: CASSFGTKPDTQYF; DNA: TGTGCCAGCAGCTTCGGGACTAAGCCAGATACGCAGTATTTT; J: TRBJ2-3; size: many; V: TRBV5-4; length: 14; D: TRBD2
CDR3: CASSLPGSGNTIYF; DNA: TGTGCCAGCAGTTTGCCGGGCTCTGGGAACACCATATACTTT; J: TRBJ1-3; size: .; V: TRBV28; length: 14; D: .
CDR3: CASSSPAGGRGYTF; DNA: TGTGCCAGCAGTTCCCCAGCGGGGGGTCGTGGCTACACCTTC; J: TRBJ1-2; size: .; V: TRBV28; length: 14; D: .
CDR3: CASSVGVVGNQPQHF; DNA: TGTGCCAGCTCGGTGGGGGTAGTAGGCAATCAGCCCCAGCATTTT; J: TRBJ1-5; size: medium-sized; V: TRBV18; length: 15; D: .
CDR3: CASSSDRVGQETQYF; DNA: TGCGCCAGCAGTAGCGACAGGGTGGGCCAAGAGACCCAGTACTTC; J: TRBJ2-5; size: few; V: TRBV5-1; length: 15; D: TRBD1
CDR3: CAAGDTNTEAFF; DNA: TGCGCCGCTGGGGACACGAACACTGAAGCTTTCTTT; J: TRBJ1-1; size: .; V: TRBV30; length: 12; D: .
CDR3: CASSAGTAYNEQFF; DNA: TGCGCCAGCAGCGCCGGGACAGCCTACAATGAGCAGTTCTTC; J: TRBJ2-1; size: once; V: TRBV5-1; length: 14; D: TRBD1
CDR3: CSARLQIAGELFF; DNA: TGCAGTGCTAGATTACAGATCGCCGGGGAGCTGTTTTTT; J: TRBJ2-2; size: .; V: TRBV20-1; length: 13; D: .
CDR3: CASSLRPPGRAAEAFF; DNA: TGTGCCAGCAGCTTAAGGCCCCCGGGACGGGCAGCTGAAGCTTTCTTT; J: TRBJ1-1; size: .; V: TRBV7-3; length: 16; D: .
CDR3: CASGHSYEQYF; DNA: TGTGCCAGCGGACATTCCTACGAGCAGTACTTC; J: TRBJ2-7; size: few; V: TRBV30; length: 11; D: .
CDR3: CASSLELVGYNTGELFF; DNA: TGTGCCAGCAGCTTAGAACTAGTAGGGTACAACACCGGGGAGCTGTTTTTT; J: TRBJ2-2; size: .; V: TRBV11-2; length: 17; D: .
CDR3: CASSQTGNSPLHF; DNA: TGTGCCAGCAGCCAGACAGGGAATTCACCCCTCCACTTT; J: TRBJ1-6; size: medium-sized; V: TRBV6-1; length: 13; D: TRBD1
CDR3: CASSLTTGGFNQPQHF; DNA: TGCGCCAGCAGCCTAACAACAGGGGGCTTCAATCAGCCCCAGCATTTT; J: TRBJ1-5; size: large; V: TRBV4-1; length: 16; D: TRBD1
CDR3: CASSLEIRTADITDTQYF; DNA: TGTGCCAGCAGCTTAGAGATACGGACAGCGGATATTACAGATACGCAGTATTTT; J: TRBJ2-3; size: many; V: TRBV7-9; length: 18; D: .
CDR3: CASSRIRDSTDTQYF; DNA: TGTGCCAGCAGCCGGATCCGGGACAGCACAGATACGCAGTATTTT; J: TRBJ2-3; size: many; V: TRBV7-2; length: 15; D: .
CDR3: CAWSVTGLYNQHQHF; DNA: TGTGCCTGGAGTGTAACAGGGCTCTACAATCAGCACCAGCATTTT; J: TRBJ1-5; size: .; V: TRBV30; length: 15; D: .
CDR3: CASRVGTQYYGYTF; DNA: TGTGCCAGCAGAGTCGGGACACAGTACTATGGCTACACCTTC; J: TRBJ1-2; size: .; V: TRBV12-3/TRBV12-4; length: 14; D: .
CDR3: CASSAQTFGGGRNYGYTF; DNA: TGTGCCAGCAGCGCGCAAACCTTTGGAGGGGGCCGGAACTATGGCTACACCTTC; J: TRBJ1-2; size: .; V: TRBV11-2; length: 18; D: TRBD1
CDR3: CSATGQGGEKLFF; DNA: TGCAGTGCAACCGGACAGGGAGGTGAAAAACTGTTTTTT; J: TRBJ1-4; size: many; V: TRBV20-1; length: 13; D: TRBD1
CDR3: CASRSPGQVIGGELFF; DNA: TGTGCCAGCAGAAGCCCTGGACAGGTTATAGGCGGGGAGCTGTTTTTT; J: TRBJ2-2; size: many; V: TRBV11-1; length: 16; D: TRBD1
CDR3: CASSFGGGHYEQYF; DNA: TGTGCCAGCAGCTTCGGTGGCGGACACTACGAGCAGTACTTC; J: TRBJ2-7; size: .; V: TRBV7-2; length: 14; D: .
CDR3: CASSVGGGVLSGANVLTF; DNA: TGTGCCAGCAGCGTAGGGGGCGGGGTACTCTCTGGGGCCAACGTCCTGACTTTC; J: TRBJ2-6; size: many; V: TRBV9; length: 18; D: .
CDR3: CSARGDSAEQFF; DNA: TGCAGTGCTAGAGGCGACTCCGCTGAGCAGTTCTTC; J: TRBJ2-1; size: .; V: TRBV20-1; length: 12; D: .
CDR3: CASSATGPWGNQPQHF; DNA: TGTGCCAGCAGCGCCACAGGACCTTGGGGCAATCAGCCCCAGCATTTT; J: TRBJ1-5; size: .; V: TRBV9; length: 16; D: .
CDR3: CASRTGTAPDYTF; DNA: TGTGCCAGCAGGACCGGGACAGCCCCCGACTACACCTTC; J: TRBJ1-2; size: few; V: TRBV12-3/TRBV12-4; length: 13; D: TRBD1
CDR3: CSVGAGTDGYTF; DNA: TGCAGCGTCGGGGCGGGGACTGATGGCTACACCTTC; J: TRBJ1-2; size: many; V: TRBV29-1; length: 12; D: .
CDR3: CASSQELDSTYEQYF; DNA: TGTGCCAGCAGCCAAGAGCTAGACAGTACCTACGAGCAGTACTTC; J: TRBJ2-7; size: .; V: TRBV4-2; length: 15; D: .
CDR3: CASSLCRSGNTIYF; DNA: TGTGCCAGCAGTTTATGTCGGTCTGGAAACACCATATATTTT; J: TRBJ1-3; size: medium-sized; V: TRBV27; length: 14; D: .
CDR3: CASAYPGGPSYGYTF; DNA: TGTGCCAGCGCTTATCCAGGGGGCCCTTCTTATGGCTACACCTTC; J: TRBJ1-2; size: many; V: TRBV5-6; length: 15; D: TRBD1
CDR3: CSAKKTGHSTDTQYF; DNA: TGCAGTGCCAAGAAAACAGGCCATTCCACAGATACGCAGTATTTT; J: TRBJ2-3; size: many; V: TRBV20-1; length: 15; D: .
CDR3: CASSLTGGNEKLFF; DNA: TGTGCCAGCAGCTTAACAGGGGGCAATGAAAAACTGTTTTTT; J: TRBJ1-4; size: many; V: TRBV7-2; length: 14; D: TRBD1
CDR3: CASLTSENTGELFF; DNA: TGTGCCAGCTTGACTAGCGAGAACACCGGGGAGCTGTTTTTT; J: TRBJ2-2; size: .; V: TRBV6-1; length: 14; D: TRBD2
CDR3: CATSDFLAVDNEQFF; DNA: TGTGCCACCAGTGATTTCTTGGCGGTTGACAATGAGCAGTTCTTC; J: TRBJ2-1; size: medium-sized; V: TRBV24-1; length: 15; D: .
CDR3: CASSLEGGGELFF; DNA: TGTGCCAGCAGCTTAGAAGGGGGCGGGGAGCTGTTTTTT; J: TRBJ2-2; size: .; V: TRBV11-3; length: 13; D: .
CDR3: CASSETGETQYF; DNA: TGTGCCAGCAGTGAGACGGGAGAGACCCAGTACTTC; J: TRBJ2-5; size: few; V: TRBV12-3/TRBV12-4; length: 12; D: .
CDR3: CASSLEGRGGIPLDTQYF; DNA: TGTGCCAGCAGTTTAGAGGGGCGGGGGGGCATACCTTTAGATACGCAGTATTTT; J: TRBJ2-3; size: .; V: TRBV12-3/TRBV12-4; length: 18; D: TRBD2
CDR3: CSARDGRASGSYEQYF; DNA: TGCAGTGCTAGAGATGGTCGGGCTAGCGGTTCCTACGAGCAGTACTTC; J: TRBJ2-7; size: .; V: TRBV20-1; length: 16; D: TRBD2
CDR3: CASSQQDRAGNQPQHF; DNA: TGCGCCAGCAGCCAACAAGACAGGGCCGGCAATCAGCCCCAGCATTTT; J: TRBJ1-5; size: .; V: TRBV4-1; length: 16; D: TRBD1